The clone carrying this T cell receptor (beta chain) was found many times. Its target is not known. This sample is part of a study of T cells in Graves' hyperthyroidism and ophthalmopathy. On the study more broadly: Peripheral blood sampling occurred at initial diagnosis, before any treatment. Findings of the study overall: Onset of ophthalmopathy came a median approximately 6.9 months after the model predicted it. A model built on 13 V-J features separated ophthalmopathy from stable hyperthyroidism.

Germline CDR1 is MDHEN and CDR2 is SYDVKM. V dropped 8 bases and J dropped 2 bases, with 19 bases sitting between them. The CDR3 consists of 16 residues. Exclusion criteria comprised uncontrolled infection, other autoimmune disease, pregnancy or lactation. Amplification of TCR beta CDR3 regions used RNA as the template. Researchers ran a first-round RT-PCR on the TCR CDR3 using the HTBI primer set. TCRdb reprocessed the multiplex PCR reads via MiXCR and lists one record per CDR3 protein. The sample has roughly 380,000 distinct CDR3 sequences, around a sixth seen once. This clonotype was obtained from a woman between 35 and 50 years old with Graves' ophthalmopathy. The J gene is TRBJ2-4, the V gene TRBV28; the D call may be TRBD1 or TRBD2 (6 bases each). The sample taken for sequencing was blood. The CDR3 DNA follows: TGTGCCAGCTTGGGGGGCGGGATTGAGTCCAAAAACATTCAGTACTTC. It specifies CASLGGGIESKNIQYF.